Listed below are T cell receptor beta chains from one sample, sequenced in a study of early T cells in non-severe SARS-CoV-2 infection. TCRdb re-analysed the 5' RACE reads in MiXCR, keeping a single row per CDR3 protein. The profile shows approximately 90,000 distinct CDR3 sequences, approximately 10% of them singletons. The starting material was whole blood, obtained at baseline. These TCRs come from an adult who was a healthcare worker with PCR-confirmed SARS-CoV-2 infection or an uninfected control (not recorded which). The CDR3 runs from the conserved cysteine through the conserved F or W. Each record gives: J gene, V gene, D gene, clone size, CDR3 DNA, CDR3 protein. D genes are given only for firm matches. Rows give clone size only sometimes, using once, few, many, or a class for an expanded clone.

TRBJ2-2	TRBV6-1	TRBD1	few	TGTGCCAGCAGTGTCCTCCGGGACAGGGCTGCTGGGGAGCTGTTTTTT	CASSVLRDRAAGELFF
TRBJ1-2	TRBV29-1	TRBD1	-	TGCAGCCAAAGACAGGGTAATGGCTACACCTTC	CSQRQGNGYTF
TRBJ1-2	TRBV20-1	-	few	TGCAGTGCGCAGGGGTCTGGGGCTTCTACTAACTATGGCTACACCTTC	CSAQGSGASTNYGYTF
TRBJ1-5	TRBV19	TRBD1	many	TGTGCCAGTAGTATTGGGACAGGGGGTCAGCCCCAGCATTTT	CASSIGTGGQPQHF
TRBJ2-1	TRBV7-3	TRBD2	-	TGTGCCAGCAGCCTCTGGGGACTAGCGGGGAGCAATGAGCAGTTCTTC	CASSLWGLAGSNEQFF
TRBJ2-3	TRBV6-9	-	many	TGTGCCAGCATACCCGACCCATCACCGGGGGCCTCTAGCACAGATACGCAGTATTTT	CASIPDPSPGASSTDTQYF
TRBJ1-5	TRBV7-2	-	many	TGTGCCAGCAGCCTTGTTGGAGGCAGCAATCAGCCCCAGCATTTT	CASSLVGGSNQPQHF
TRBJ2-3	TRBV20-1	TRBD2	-	TGCAGTGCTAGAGTTCCAGCGGGATACACAGATACGCAGTATTTT	CSARVPAGYTDTQYF
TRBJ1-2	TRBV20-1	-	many	TGCAGTGCCATAGAACAGAACCACTATGGCTACACCTTC	CSAIEQNHYGYTF
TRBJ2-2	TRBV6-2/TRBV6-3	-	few	TGTGCCAGCCTACCTCCGAACACCGGGGAGCTGTTTTTT	CASLPPNTGELFF
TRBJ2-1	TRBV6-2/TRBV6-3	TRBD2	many	TGTGCCAGCAGTTACCCGATTACACAGGGACTAGCGGGAAACAATGAGCAGTTCTTC	CASSYPITQGLAGNNEQFF
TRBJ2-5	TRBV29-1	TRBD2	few	TGCAGCGTTGGCTTGACTAGCGGGAGGGCCGAGACCCAGTACTTC	CSVGLTSGRAETQYF
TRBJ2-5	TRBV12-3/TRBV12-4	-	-	TGTGCCAGCAGTTTTAGGGGTGAGACCCAGTACTTC	CASSFRGETQYF
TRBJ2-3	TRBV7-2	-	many	TGTGCCAGCAGCGAGCAGCCGGGCCTAGGAACAGATACGCAGTATTTT	CASSEQPGLGTDTQYF
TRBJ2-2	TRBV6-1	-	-	TGTGCCGCCCGAGGTGAAGGGTTTGACACCGGGGAGCTGTTTTTT	CAARGEGFDTGELFF
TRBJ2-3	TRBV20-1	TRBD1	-	TGCAGTGCTACTCCTCCGGGACAGGGGATCACAGATACGCAGTATTTT	CSATPPGQGITDTQYF
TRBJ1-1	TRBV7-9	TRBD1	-	TGTGCCAGTCGCAAAGGGGGCCGTTACACTGAAGCTTTCTTT	CASRKGGRYTEAFF
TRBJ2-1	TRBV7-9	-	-	TGTGCCAGCAGTCTTGCCCTAGACAATGAGCAGTTCTTC	CASSLALDNEQFF
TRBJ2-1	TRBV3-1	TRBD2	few	TGTGCCAGCAGCCACGGACTAGCCGACCTCGTCTTC	CASSHGLADLVF
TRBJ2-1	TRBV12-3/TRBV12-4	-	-	TGTGCCAGCAGTTCACGCCAAGAGAGGCGGGAGACAGGTTATGAGCAGTTCTTC	CASSSRQERRETGYEQFF
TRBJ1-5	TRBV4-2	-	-	TGTGCCAGCAGCCAAGAGCAGGCGCGGAATCAGCCCCAGCATTTT	CASSQEQARNQPQHF
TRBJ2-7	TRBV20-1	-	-	TGCAGTGCTAGCGATGGCGGGACACCGACCTACGAGCAGTACTTC	CSASDGGTPTYEQYF
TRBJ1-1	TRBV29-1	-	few	TGCAGCGAGTCGTACATGAACACTGAAGCTTTCTTT	CSESYMNTEAFF
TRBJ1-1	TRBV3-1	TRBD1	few	TGTGCCAGCAGCATACAGGGGTGGAAAGCTTTCTTT	CASSIQGWKAFF
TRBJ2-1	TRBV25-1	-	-	TGTGCCAGCAGTGAAAATCTCCCAGATGGGGGGCGGCCCGGCAACGATGAGCAGTTCTTC	CASSENLPDGGRPGNDEQFF
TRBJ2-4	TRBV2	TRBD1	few	TGTGCCAGCAGTTTGGGGCCCTTTCCGGGACAGGGTAAAAACATTCAGTACTTC	CASSLGPFPGQGKNIQYF
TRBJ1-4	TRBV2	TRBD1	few	TGTGCCAGCAGTCAAGGACAGGTCCGAGAAAAACTGTTTTTT	CASSQGQVREKLFF
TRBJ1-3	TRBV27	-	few	TGTGCCAGCAGTTCGGGACCGGACTCTGGAAACACCATATATTTT	CASSSGPDSGNTIYF
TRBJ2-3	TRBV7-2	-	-	TGTGCCAGCAGCACCCAGACTGCAAGCACAGATACGCAGTATTTT	CASSTQTASTDTQYF
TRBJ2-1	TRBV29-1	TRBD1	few	TGCAGCGTCGGTAGTCAGGGGGCCGGGTACTACAATGAGCAGTTCTTC	CSVGSQGAGYYNEQFF
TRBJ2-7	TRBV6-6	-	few	TGTGCCAGCAGTTACTCTCAGGGGTCCCCAGACGAGCAGTACTTC	CASSYSQGSPDEQYF
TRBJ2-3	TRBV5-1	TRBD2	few	TGCGCCAGCAGCTTGGCCCCGGCGGGAGCAGATACGCAGTATTTT	CASSLAPAGADTQYF
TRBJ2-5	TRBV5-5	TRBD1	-	TGTGCCAGCAGCTTGGTCGGACAGGGAGCAGAGACCCAGTACTTC	CASSLVGQGAETQYF
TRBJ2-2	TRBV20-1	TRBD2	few	TGCAGTGCCGCATTGACCGGACTAGCGGGTATTACCGGGGAGCTGTTTTTT	CSAALTGLAGITGELFF
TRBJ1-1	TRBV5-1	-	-	TGCGCCAGCAGCACCCGGATTACAGGGATAGGGACTGAAGCTTTCTTT	CASSTRITGIGTEAFF
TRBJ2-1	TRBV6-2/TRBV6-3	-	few	TGTGCCAGCAGTCCAGGGACAATCCTTCTTGGGCAGTTCTTC	CASSPGTILLGQFF
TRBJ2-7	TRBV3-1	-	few	TGTGCCAGCCTGGGGTCGGACGAGCAGTACTTC	CASLGSDEQYF
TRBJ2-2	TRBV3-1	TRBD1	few	TGTGCCAGCAGCCCACTTTGGGGACAGGGCTCCACCGGGGAGCTGTTTTTT	CASSPLWGQGSTGELFF
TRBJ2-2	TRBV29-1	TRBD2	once	TGCAGCGTTGAAGATAGGACTAGCTCCACCGGGGAGCTGTTTTTT	CSVEDRTSSTGELFF
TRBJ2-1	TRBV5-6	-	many	TGTGCCAGCTGGGTAGTGAACAATGAGCAGTTCTTC	CASWVVNNEQFF
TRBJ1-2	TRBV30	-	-	TGTGCCTGGAAGGGCGTGTATGGCTACACCTTC	CAWKGVYGYTF
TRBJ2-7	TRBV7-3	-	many	TGTGCCAGCAGCTTAGACAGGTCCTCCTACGAGCAGTACTTC	CASSLDRSSYEQYF
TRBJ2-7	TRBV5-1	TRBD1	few	TGCGCCAGCAGGTCCGGGACGACAGGGAAGCAGTACTTC	CASRSGTTGKQYF
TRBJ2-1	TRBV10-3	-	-	TGTGCCATCAGTGAGTCGGATCTTACAGCCTCCTACAATGAGCAGTTCTTC	CAISESDLTASYNEQFF
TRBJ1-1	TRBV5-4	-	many	TGTGCCAGCAGCTTCAGTACGGGGAACACTGAAGCTTTCTTT	CASSFSTGNTEAFF
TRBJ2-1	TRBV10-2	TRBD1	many	TGCGCCAGCAGGAAACAGGGGCCGTACAATGAGCAGTTCTTC	CASRKQGPYNEQFF
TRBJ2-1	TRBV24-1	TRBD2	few	TGTGCCACCAGTGATGCGACTAGCGGGGCAGAGGATGAGCAGTTCTTC	CATSDATSGAEDEQFF
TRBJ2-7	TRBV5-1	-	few	TGCGCCAGCAGCCTGCGACCGATCGTCTACGAGCAGTACTTC	CASSLRPIVYEQYF
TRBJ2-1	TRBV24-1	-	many	TGTGCCACCAACAGGGGAGGCGACAATGAGCAGTTCTTC	CATNRGGDNEQFF
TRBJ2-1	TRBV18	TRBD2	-	TGTGCCAGCTCCCCACTGACTAGCGGGGGCTACAATGAGCAGTTCTTC	CASSPLTSGGYNEQFF
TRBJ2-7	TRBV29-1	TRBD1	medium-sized	TGCAGCGCCAGACCCACAGGGGGCTACGAGCAGTACTTC	CSARPTGGYEQYF
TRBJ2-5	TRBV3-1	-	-	TGTGCCAGCAGCCTTGGAAAAAGGCTAGCCTTAGAATACCAAGAGACCCAGTACTTC	CASSLGKRLALEYQETQYF
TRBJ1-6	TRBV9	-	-	TGTGCCAGCAGCCCTGGACGGTCGTATAATTCACCCCTCCACTTT	CASSPGRSYNSPLHF
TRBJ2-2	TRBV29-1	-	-	TGCAGCGGCGGTTGGACACCAAACACCGGGGAGCTGTTTTTT	CSGGWTPNTGELFF